This T cell receptor (beta chain) was observed in a study of shared clonotypes between healthy human individuals (TCRdb year 2020). A note on the overall study: Two women and a few men aged 18 to 49 years were included in the cohort. Per donor, three plates each were used for CD4 naive and CD4 memory, two for CD8 naive, and one for CD8 memory. Blood TCR repertoires of about five healthy adults were deeply sequenced to estimate repertoire size and the extent of clonotype sharing between individuals. To increase sequencing depth and limit assay-specific biases, different laboratories used diverse techniques to prepare libraries and sequence TCR repertoires. Between about 0.85 and 9.5 billion PBMCs per donor were obtained by leukapheresis. General conclusions and limits of the study: Larger estimated clonotype richness was generally found for naive subsets than for memory subsets. Clonotypes shared by all four sorted-subset donors showed higher generation probabilities than non-shared clonotypes. Pairwise subsampling indicated that sequencing depth was expected to affect the degree of clonotype sharing among donors. Only blood was sampled, and tissue TCR repertoires likely differ from those in blood. Even with the large sequencing depth, rarefaction of the sorted-subset datasets indicated that sequencing was incomplete. The genetic and exposure-history diversity represented was limited by the small number of donors. When a few donors were compared, the shared fraction of clonotypes was around 5% for naive CD4, around 3.6% for naive CD8, 2% to 2.5% for memory CD4, and under 0.5% for memory CD8.

Healthy HIV-negative adults with no recently reported acute infections or vaccinations were included as donors. Every donor was a Caucasian adult living in Nashville, Tennessee, USA. CD4+ T cells were enriched by magnetic negative selection; naive cells were then positively selected on CD45RA, and the negative fraction formed the memory subset. After blood collection by leukapheresis, PBMCs were isolated using Ficoll-Histopaque density gradient centrifugation and then cryopreserved in the vapor phase of liquid nitrogen. Purity and quantity of every magnetically sorted T cell population were checked by analytical flow cytometry. Genomic DNA was isolated from every sorted fraction and measured by UV absorbance on a Nanodrop 2000c. Comment on this clone: The antigen it binds to is not known. Qualities for individual bases were not recorded, and no much larger clone is one base off.

Using the deep immunoSEQ assay, TCR CDR3 regions were amplified from genomic DNA by multiplex PCR. For each cell subset, the extracted genomic DNA was distributed evenly across all wells of several immunoSEQ 96-well plates, and each plate served as one replicate. For sorted subsets, around 0.2 ug of genomic DNA, equivalent to roughly 30,000 T cell genomes, went into each replicate PCR. The purified libraries were quantified using a Qubit 3.0 fluorometer, sized with a Bioanalyzer 2100, and then quantified again using the KAPA Library Quantification kit. Each immunoSEQ 96-well plate was sequenced on its own single-read 150-cycle Illumina NextSeq 550 flow cell. Processing in the source paper ran as follows. The immunoSEQ output contained only junctional sequences without quality scores, so filtering could not match that applied to full-length reads. To assign V/J genes and CDR3, sequences were annotated against IMGT germline references using PyIR, a Python wrapper for IgBLAST v1.9. Any read was removed if the V/J assignment was weak (E-value above 1e-6), the CDR3 was missing, or the read contained stop codons, out-of-frame junctions, or ambiguous translated residues. A V3J clonotype was defined by an identical inferred V gene, J gene, and CDR3 amino acid sequence. Percentage overlap between repertoires was calculated by dividing the number of shared unique clonotypes by the size of the smaller repertoire. Three approaches were used to assess repertoire richness: RTK rarefaction, the Chao1 estimator, and Recon v2.1 estimates of unobserved clonotypes. Generation probabilities were computed with OLGA for all TCRbeta clonotypes obtained by the gDNA method from four donors. Held by TCRdb, this immuneACCESS table contains in-frame sequences only and omits some clones. Under half of the omission traces to an unresolved V gene where checked; the cause of the rest is unknown. For V, J and clone size, that table is used; D and trimming come from the DNA. This sample lists a few million clones; about 92% were detected once. The ten largest clones add up to about 0.13% of the sample.

The TCR comes from a man between 18 and 29 years old in good health. What was sequenced was naive CD4+ T cells sorted from blood. According to the study, the label for this sample's cell subset or site signals: CD45RA+ positively selected.

DNA sequence: TGTGCCAGCAGCTTGGGGACAGGGTCTGGGGCCAACGTCCTGACTTTC. The resulting protein is CASSLGTGSGANVLTF. The rearranged segments are TRBV7-3 and TRBJ2-6; a stretch of 9 junction bases matches TRBD1. V has 3 bases trimmed and J has 1 base trimmed; junction bases matching no gene number 1. Per the germline V gene, SGHTA is the CDR1 and FQGTGA is the CDR2. From the cysteine up to the phenylalanine, the CDR3 has a length of 16 residues. This entry keeps only the CDR3 DNA: 48 bases, framed from base 1. Reference TRBV7-3 and TRBJ2-6 proteins supply the regions before and after the CDR3; the full variable domain is: GAGVSQTPSNKVTEKGKYVELRCDPISGHTALYWYRQSLGQGPEFLIYFQGTGAADDSGLPNDRFFAVRPEGSVSTLKIQRTERGDSAVYLCASSLGTGSGANVLTFGAGSRLTVL.